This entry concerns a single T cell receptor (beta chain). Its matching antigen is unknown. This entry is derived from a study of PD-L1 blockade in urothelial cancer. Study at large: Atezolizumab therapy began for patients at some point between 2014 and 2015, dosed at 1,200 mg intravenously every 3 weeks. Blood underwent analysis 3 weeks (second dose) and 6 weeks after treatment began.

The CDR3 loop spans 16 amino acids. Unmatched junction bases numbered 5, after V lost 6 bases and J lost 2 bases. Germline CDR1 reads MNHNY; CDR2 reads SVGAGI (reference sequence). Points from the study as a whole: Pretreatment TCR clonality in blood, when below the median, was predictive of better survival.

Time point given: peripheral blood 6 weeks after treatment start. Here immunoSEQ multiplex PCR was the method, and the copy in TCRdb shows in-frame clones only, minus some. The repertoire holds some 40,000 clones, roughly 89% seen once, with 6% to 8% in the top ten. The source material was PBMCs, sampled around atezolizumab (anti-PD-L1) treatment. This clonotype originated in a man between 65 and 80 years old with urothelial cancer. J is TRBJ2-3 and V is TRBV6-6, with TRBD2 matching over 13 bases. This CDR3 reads CASSTTSGRDTDTQYF. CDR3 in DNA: TGTGCCAGCAGCACCACTAGCGGGAGGGACACAGATACGCAGTATTTT.